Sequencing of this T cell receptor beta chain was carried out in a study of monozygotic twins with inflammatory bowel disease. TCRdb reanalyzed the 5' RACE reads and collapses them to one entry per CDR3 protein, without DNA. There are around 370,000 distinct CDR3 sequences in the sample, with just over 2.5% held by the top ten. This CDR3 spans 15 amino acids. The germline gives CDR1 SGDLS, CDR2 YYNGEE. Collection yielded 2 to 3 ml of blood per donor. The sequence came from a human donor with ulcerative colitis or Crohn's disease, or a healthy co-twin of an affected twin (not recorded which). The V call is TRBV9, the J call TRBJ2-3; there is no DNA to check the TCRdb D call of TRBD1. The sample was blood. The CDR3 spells CASSVSPGRTDTQYF.